The entry below gives a single TCR beta chain sequence along with its context. Its specificity is unknown. Germline V gives CDR1 LNHNV, CDR2 YYDKDF (reference sequence). The CDR3 length is 17 residues. The V end was cut by 2 bases, the J end by 0 bases, with 14 bases between. Use of 60 Vbeta and 13 Jbeta primers characterized the PCR. The protocol was immunoSEQ multiplex PCR, while the TCRdb copy is restricted to in-frame clones and leaves out a portion. In the table there are 200,000 or so clones, 70% to 80% of which are singletons. The data belong to a study of cytomegalovirus exposure and HLA in healthy donors. Study conclusions and caveats: Some V segments (TRBV6-2 and TRBV6-3 among them) were excluded as indistinguishable. Researchers counted 164 TCR beta chains as cytomegalovirus-associated. In a later analysis, a missense DCLRE1C variant was linked to TCR beta V- and J-gene trimming. TCR beta sequences reportedly predicted the HLA-A and HLA-B alleles of most subjects accurately.

The chain carries TRBV15 and TRBJ1-5; D might be TRBD1 (6 bases). The source of this sequence is a woman aged 25-40 years in good health and CMV-seronegative. Sequencing was done on a sample of PBMCs. CDR3 amino acids: CATSRLGTQHSNQPQHF. The CDR3, as DNA: TGTGCCACCAGCAGATTAGGGACACAGCATAGCAATCAGCCCCAGCATTTT.